This T cell receptor (beta chain) is from a study of blood T cell repertoires in COVID-19. Overall study: Acute and convalescent COVID-19 specimens originated in the United States, Italy and Spain. In each case, the material was cDNA or gDNA derived from T cells, B-cell-depleted T cells, or PBMCs.

The V gene's germline CDR1 is SGHDN and CDR2 FVKESK. Trimming removed 5 bases from V and 3 bases from J; junction bases left unmatched: 15. CDR3 length equals 17 residues. Per the original methods: Amplified reference gene primers provided the basis for estimating nucleated cell counts. TCRdb's copy holds only in-frame clones and misses some; the assay was immunoSEQ multiplex PCR. V, J and clone size are taken as reported in that table, and D and trimming were inferred from the DNA itself. The sample yields some 240,000 clones, roughly 84% seen once. This TCR came from a woman in her forties who had recovered from COVID-19. The rearrangement links TRBV14 to TRBJ1-1; 7 positions match TRBD1. What was sequenced was peripheral blood. The CDR3 sequence: CASSALLNRGRDTEAFF. In DNA form, the CDR3 reads TGTGCCAGCAGCGCTCTTTTAAACAGGGGAAGGGACACTGAAGCTTTCTTT.